One sample yielded the 32 T cell receptor beta chains listed below, sequenced in a study of monozygotic twins with inflammatory bowel disease. TCRdb processed the 5' RACE reads again and assigns one entry to each CDR3 protein, with no DNA. The sample table includes 400,000 to 500,000 distinct CDR3 sequences. The sequencing sample was made of blood. The receptors originated from a human donor with ulcerative colitis or Crohn's disease, or a healthy co-twin of an affected twin (not recorded which).

The rearrangement uses TRBV19 and TRBJ2-1; the TCRdb D gene call, TRBD2, has no DNA to confirm it. The V gene's germline CDR1 is LNHDA and CDR2 SQIVND (reference sequence). CDR3 length equals 15 residues. The CDR3 sequence is CASSIAPSGSNEQFF.

The chain couples TRBV27 to TRBJ2-5; TCRdb returns TRBD1, unconfirmable since there is no DNA. Per the germline V gene, CDR1 is MNHEY and CDR2 is SMNVEV (reference sequence). This CDR3 has 15 amino acids. The CDR3 spells CASSLGQRGGKTQYF.

J is TRBJ2-1 and V is TRBV5-1; TCRdb's assignment of TRBD2 cannot be checked, as there is no DNA. Germline loops: CDR1 SGHRS, CDR2 YFSETQ. The CDR3 runs 13 residues. Here the CDR3 reads CASKGLVVNEQFF.

The J gene is TRBJ2-1, the V gene TRBV5-1; without DNA, the TCRdb call of TRBD2 cannot be checked. The germline CDR1 and CDR2 sequences are SGHRS and YFSETQ. This CDR3 has 15 amino acids. The CDR3 sequence: CASSSGTSGVNEQFF.

The chain couples TRBV10-3 to TRBJ2-5. Germline V gene data show CDR1 as ENHRY and CDR2 as SYGVKD. The CDR3 extends over 13 amino acids. CDR3 region: CAISGSGSETQYF.

V and J are TRBV28 and TRBJ1-2; TCRdb reports TRBD1, a call that lacks DNA to check it against. CDR3 length equals 16 residues. Germline CDR1 reads MDHEN; CDR2 reads SYDVKM. The CDR3 loop is CASSSTGGRGSSGYTF.

The V and J genes are TRBV28 and TRBJ2-7; as DNA is missing, the TRBD1 call by TCRdb cannot be tested. Per the germline V gene, CDR1 is MDHEN and CDR2 is SYDVKM. The CDR3 consists of 15 residues. The CDR3 spells CASSLLAGGFYEQYF.

The chain recombines TRBV7-2 with TRBJ1-1; TCRdb's assignment of TRBD1 cannot be checked, as there is no DNA. In germline, CDR1 is SGHTA, CDR2 FQGNSA. This CDR3 is built from 13 residues. CDR3 loop: CASSLAGESEAFF.

The rearrangement joins TRBV30 to TRBJ1-2; there is no DNA to check the TCRdb D call of TRBD1. CDR3 size: 13 residues. The germline gives CDR1 GTSNPN, CDR2 SVGIG (reference sequence). This CDR3 is CAWSAGSNYGYTF.

The chain uses TRBV28 and TRBJ2-2. The CDR3 is made up of 13 amino acids. Germline assignment: CDR1 MDHEN and CDR2 SYDVKM. The CDR3: CATGDANTGELFF.

The chain couples TRBV5-4 to TRBJ2-5; no DNA is available, so the TRBD2 call from TCRdb remains unchecked. The CDR3 contains 16 residues. Per germline, CDR1 SGHNT and CDR2 YYREEE (reference sequence). CDR3 residues: CASSPTGLAGQETQYF.

The V gene is TRBV12-5, the J gene TRBJ2-7; as DNA is missing, the TRBD1 call by TCRdb cannot be tested. Germline CDR1 is LGHNT and CDR2 is FRNRAP. The CDR3 runs to 13 residues. CDR3 residues: CASGLSGTPRQYF.

J is TRBJ1-1 and V is TRBV5-1; TCRdb proposes TRBD1, but this gene call is untestable without DNA. Germline loops: CDR1 SGHRS, CDR2 YFSETQ. The CDR3 runs to 14 residues. CDR3 amino acids: CASSPLAGATEAFF.

The chain joins TRBV5-4 to TRBJ1-2; TCRdb names TRBD1, which stays unverified in the absence of DNA. Germline V gives CDR1 SGHNT, CDR2 YYREEE (reference sequence). This CDR3 contains 14 residues. This chain's CDR3 is CASSPEWGAEGYTF.

V and J are TRBV12-3 or TRBV12-4 and TRBJ1-4. The CDR3 runs 12 residues. The CDR3 sequence: CASSAWAAELFF.

The chain links TRBV27 to TRBJ1-1; TCRdb's D gene call, TRBD1, goes unchecked for lack of DNA. Germline V gene data show CDR1 as MNHEY and CDR2 as SMNVEV (reference sequence). The CDR3 is made up of 16 amino acids. The CDR3 loop is CASSAAGLGADTEAFF.

This chain links TRBV19 with TRBJ2-1; TCRdb names TRBD1, which stays unverified in the absence of DNA. The CDR3 spans 16 residues. Germline V gene sequence: CDR1 LNHDA, CDR2 SQIVND (reference sequence). This chain's CDR3 is CASSRTGTGGYNEQFF.

This rearrangement joins TRBV12-3 or TRBV12-4 to TRBJ1-1; TCRdb names TRBD1, which stays unverified in the absence of DNA. CDR3 size: 15 residues. CDR3 loop: CASSLRGGPDTEAFF.

The V and J genes are TRBV11-2 and TRBJ2-3. The CDR3 totals 13 residues. CDR1 and CDR2 (germline): SGHAT, FQNNGV. Here the CDR3 reads CASSLDSADTQYF.

This chain uses TRBV5-6 with TRBJ2-1; TCRdb's D gene call, TRBD2, goes unchecked for lack of DNA. Germline V gives CDR1 SGHDT, CDR2 YYEEEE. The CDR3 covers 16 residues. The CDR3 protein is CASSLSGSGSYNEQFF. The entire variable domain, with the rest obtained from reference TRBV5-6 and TRBJ2-1, is as follows: DAGVTQSPTHLIKTRGQQVTLRCSPKSGHDTVSWYQQALGQGPQFIFQYYEEEERQRGNFPDRFSGHQFPNYSSELNVNALLLGDSALYLCASSLSGSGSYNEQFFGPGTRLTVL.

This chain uses TRBV5-4 with TRBJ2-4; TCRdb outputs TRBD1, but without DNA this stays unchecked. This CDR3 region has 15 residues. From germline, CDR1 is SGHNT and CDR2 YYREEE (reference sequence). This CDR3 is CASRIQGAAKNIQYF.

The chain carries TRBV5-1 and TRBJ1-1. Looked up from germline, CDR1 is SGHRS and CDR2 is YFSETQ. This CDR3 spans 15 amino acids. This CDR3 reads CASSLEGSMNTEAFF.

The chain is built from TRBV4-3 and TRBJ1-1. The germline V gene has CDR1 LGHNA and CDR2 YSLEER. The length of the CDR3 is 13 residues. The CDR3: CASSQQDDTEAFF.

The gene calls are TRBV20-1 and TRBJ1-1; the TCRdb call, TRBD1, lacks DNA for checking. The CDR3 runs 15 residues. Germline V gene sequence: CDR1 DFQATT, CDR2 SNEGSKA (reference sequence). This chain's CDR3 is CSARDSGTGRTEAFF.

The CDR3 spells CASSLDPFRKVYGYTF. V gene TRBV5-1 combines with J gene TRBJ1-2. The germline gives CDR1 SGHRS, CDR2 YFSETQ. The CDR3 runs 16 residues.

The chain is built from TRBV25-1 and TRBJ2-5. This CDR3 spans 12 amino acids. Per the germline V gene, CDR1 is MGHDK and CDR2 is SYGVNS. The CDR3 loop reads CASRMGKETQYF.

The chain combines TRBV27 with TRBJ2-1; with no DNA, the TCRdb D assignment of TRBD1 cannot be verified. Germline CDR1 MNHEY, CDR2 SMNVEV (reference sequence). The CDR3 loop spans 14 amino acids. The CDR3 region is CASSSGTQHNEQFF.

V is TRBV10-2 and J is TRBJ1-2; no DNA is available, so the TRBD1 call from TCRdb remains unchecked. The length of the CDR3 is 13 residues. Germline CDR1 WSHSY, CDR2 SAAADI. The CDR3 region is CASRLDRNYGYTF.

V and J are TRBV28 and TRBJ1-5; the TCRdb D gene call, TRBD1, has no DNA to confirm it. The CDR3 has 15 amino acids. Germline CDR1 and CDR2: MDHEN and SYDVKM. The CDR3 reads CASSPLSGRDQPQHF.

The genes are TRBV7-2 and TRBJ2-1; TCRdb picks TRBD1, but there is no DNA to check that call. The CDR3 consists of 15 residues. The germline gives CDR1 SGHTA, CDR2 FQGNSA. The CDR3 loop reads CASSQQGQGANEQFF.

This chain uses TRBV10-3 with TRBJ1-5. Germline V gene sequence: CDR1 ENHRY, CDR2 SYGVKD. This CDR3 contains 14 residues. The CDR3 sequence is CAIRSAGGGQPQHF.

The chain joins TRBV27 to TRBJ2-2; TCRdb returns TRBD1, unconfirmable since there is no DNA. From germline, CDR1 is MNHEY and CDR2 SMNVEV (reference sequence). The CDR3 has 15 amino acids. The CDR3 sequence: CASSLSAYRDGELFF.